Below, 10 T cell receptor beta chains from the same sample are listed, as sequenced in a study of blood T cell repertoires in COVID-19. Sequencing used immunoSEQ multiplex PCR; TCRdb keeps in-frame clones, though not all of them. The sample consists of about 79,000 clones, roughly 91% of them appearing once. Sequences were obtained from peripheral blood. These receptor sequences come from a man in his 70s with active or convalescent COVID-19.

The chain joins TRBV7-9 to TRBJ1-4; D gene ambiguous. V lost 1 base, J lost 6 bases, and 6 bases lay in between. This CDR3 is built from 13 residues. The germline gives CDR1 SEHNR, CDR2 FQNEAQ (reference sequence). The CDR3 bases are TGTGCCAGCAGCTTAGACAGCCATGAAAAACTGTTTTTT. Protein: CASSLDSHEKLFF.

The chain joins TRBV3-1 (or the pseudogene TRBV3-2) to TRBJ2-6; 9 positions agree with TRBD2. The CDR3 has 18 residues. Germline CDR1 LGHDT, CDR2 YNNKEL (reference sequence). With 3 bases clipped from V and 0 bases from J, the junction kept 6 bases outside the gene matches. The CDR3 DNA sequence: TGTGCCAGCAGCCACCAGGGGACTAGCCTCTCTGGGGCCAACGTCCTGACTTTC. Protein: CASSHQGTSLSGANVLTF.

This clone has a single count. The chain uses TRBV7-9 and TRBJ1-6; TRBD1 aligns across 8 bases. The CDR3 loop spans 15 amino acids. Germline values: CDR1 SEHNR, CDR2 FQNEAQ (reference sequence). V was clipped by 1 base and J by 7 bases; unmatched bases: 3. CDR3 protein: CASSLGRDRNSPLHF. As DNA, the CDR3 is TGTGCCAGCAGCTTAGGGCGGGACAGGAATTCACCCCTCCACTTT. The full variable domain, its missing parts supplied by reference TRBV7-9 and TRBJ1-6, is DTGVSQNPRHKITKRGQNVTFRCDPISEHNRLYWYRQTLGQGPEFLTYFQNEAQLEKSRLLSDRFSAERPKGSFSTLEIQRTEQGDSAMYLCASSLGRDRNSPLHFGNGTRLTVT.

The chain is built from TRBV7-8 and TRBJ2-2; TRBD2 is a possible D gene (7 bases). Trimming shortened V by 5 bases and J by 1 base, and 17 bases separated the two germline ends. CDR3 length equals 17 residues. The germline V gene encodes CDR1 SGHVS and CDR2 FQNEAQ. The CDR3 coding sequence is TGTGCCAGCAGCCAAGGGGGGACTACCGTGAACACCGGGGAGCTGTTTTTT. Encoded protein: CASSQGGTTVNTGELFF.

The chain combines TRBV6-6 with TRBJ1-1, with D possibly being TRBD1 (5 bases). The CDR3 contains 13 residues. Trimming took off 0 bases at V and 6 bases at J, with 8 bases between the two ends. Germline-derived CDR1 and CDR2 are MNHNY and SVGAGI (reference sequence). The CDR3 is CASSYSGGSEAFF. Written as DNA, the CDR3 is TGTGCCAGCAGTTACTCCGGGGGTTCTGAAGCTTTCTTT.

The chain has TRBV28 and TRBJ2-1; 10 bases fit TRBD2. CDR1 and CDR2 from the germline V gene are MDHEN and SYDVKM. This CDR3 region has 14 residues. Trimming cost V 6 bases and J 13 bases; bases outside gene matches: 12. The CDR3 sequence is CASSSPLIAGGQFF. CDR3 coding DNA: TGTGCCAGCAGCAGTCCATTAATAGCGGGAGGTCAGTTCTTC.

V gene TRBV3-1 (or the pseudogene TRBV3-2) combines with J gene TRBJ2-7, with 10 bases lining up with TRBD2. The germline V gene has CDR1 LGHDT and CDR2 YNNKEL (reference sequence). The CDR3 extends over 15 amino acids. J gave up 3 bases and V 4 bases, and 6 bases lay outside the gene matches. The CDR3 DNA is TGTGCCAGCAGCCTTAGGACTAGCGGAGACTACGAGCAGTACTTC. Protein sequence: CASSLRTSGDYEQYF.

The chain carries TRBV10-3 and TRBJ2-6; 7 bases fit TRBD1. This CDR3 comprises 17 residues. The germline V gene encodes CDR1 ENHRY and CDR2 SYGVKD. V shed 10 bases and J 2 bases; nucleotides not matched to a gene: 14. The CDR3 protein is CATLSGTVSAGANVLTF. CDR3 nucleotide sequence: TGTGCCACTCTTTCCGGGACAGTATCTGCTGGGGCCAACGTCCTGACTTTC.

The J gene is TRBJ2-3, the V gene TRBV7-8; a weak D match, TRBD2 (5 bases). Germline V gene lookup returns CDR1 SGHVS and CDR2 FQNEAQ. The V end was cut by 4 bases, the J end by 4 bases, with 15 bases between. The CDR3 has 15 amino acids. The CDR3 loop reads CASSSGMGAADTQYF. In DNA form, the CDR3 reads TGTGCCAGCAGCTCTGGGATGGGAGCCGCAGATACGCAGTATTTT.

V usage is TRBV25-1 and J usage is TRBJ2-5, with D maybe TRBD1 (5 bases). The CDR3 spans 15 residues. Germline loops: CDR1 MGHDK, CDR2 SYGVNS. Trimming pared 1 base from V and 5 bases from J, leaving 14 bases between. The CDR3 loop reads CASSELGSGQETQYF. In nucleotides, the CDR3 is TGTGCCAGCAGTGAATTGGGGTCAGGGCAGGAGACCCAGTACTTC. Based on the CDR3 plus reference TRBV25-1 and TRBJ2-5, the full variable domain is EADIYQTPRYLVIGTGKKITLECSQTMGHDKMYWYQQDPGMELHLIHYSYGVNSTEKGDLSSESTVSRIRTEHFPLTLESARPSHTSQYLCASSELGSGQETQYFGPGTRLLVL.